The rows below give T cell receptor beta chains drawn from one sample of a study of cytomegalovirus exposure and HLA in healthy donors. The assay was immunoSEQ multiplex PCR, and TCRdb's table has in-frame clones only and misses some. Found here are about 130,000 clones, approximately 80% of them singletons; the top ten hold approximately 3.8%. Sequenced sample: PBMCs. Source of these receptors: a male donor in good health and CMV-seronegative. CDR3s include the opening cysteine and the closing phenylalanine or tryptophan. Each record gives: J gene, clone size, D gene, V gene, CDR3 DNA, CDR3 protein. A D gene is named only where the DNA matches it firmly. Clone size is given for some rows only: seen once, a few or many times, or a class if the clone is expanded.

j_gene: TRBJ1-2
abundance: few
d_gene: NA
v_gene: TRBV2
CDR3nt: TGTGCCAGCAGAACCGACAGGCTTTTCTTC
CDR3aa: CASRTDRLFF

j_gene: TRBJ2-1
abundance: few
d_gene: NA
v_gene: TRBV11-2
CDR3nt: TGTGCCAGCAGACAGTCCTACAATGAGCAGTTCTTC
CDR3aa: CASRQSYNEQFF

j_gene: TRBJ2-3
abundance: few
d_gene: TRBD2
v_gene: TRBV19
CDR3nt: TGTGCCAGTAGATCCTCTGGCGGGAGGATTCGGGATACGCAGTATTTT
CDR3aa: CASRSSGGRIRDTQYF

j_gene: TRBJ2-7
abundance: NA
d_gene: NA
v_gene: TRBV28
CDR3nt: TGTGCCAGCAGGGTTGGGCAGGGGCGTTGGAACGAGCAGTACTTC
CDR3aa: CASRVGQGRWNEQYF

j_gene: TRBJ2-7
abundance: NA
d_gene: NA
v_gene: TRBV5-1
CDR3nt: TGCGCCAGCAGCTATGTGGGAGGTCCCCCTGGCTCCTACGAGCAGTACTTC
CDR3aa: CASSYVGGPPGSYEQYF

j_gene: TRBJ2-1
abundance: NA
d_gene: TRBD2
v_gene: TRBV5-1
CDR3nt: TGCGCCAGCAGCTTGGGACTAGCGGGAGGTAATGAGCAGTTCTTC
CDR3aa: CASSLGLAGGNEQFF

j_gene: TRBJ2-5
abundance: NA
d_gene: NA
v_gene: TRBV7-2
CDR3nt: TGTGCCAGCAGCCCCTCCAGGGGGACCCAGTACTTC
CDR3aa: CASSPSRGTQYF

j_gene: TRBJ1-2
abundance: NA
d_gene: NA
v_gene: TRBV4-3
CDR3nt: TGCGCCAGCAGCCAAGTTCCCCCGGGCTATGGCTACACCTTC
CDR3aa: CASSQVPPGYGYTF

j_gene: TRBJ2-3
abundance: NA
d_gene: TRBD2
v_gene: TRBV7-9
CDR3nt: TGTGCCAGCAGTCCGAGCGGGAGTTGGCCAGATACGCAGTATTTT
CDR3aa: CASSPSGSWPDTQYF

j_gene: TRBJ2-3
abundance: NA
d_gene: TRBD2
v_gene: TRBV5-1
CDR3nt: TGCGCCAGCAGCACCCCCGACAGGACTAGCGGGAGGGCCTATACAGATACGCAGTATTTT
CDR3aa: CASSTPDRTSGRAYTDTQYF

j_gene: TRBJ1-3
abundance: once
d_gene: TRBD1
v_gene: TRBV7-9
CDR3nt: TGTGCCAGCAACCCCAGGCAGGGGGCGCTTGGAGGAAACACCATATATTTT
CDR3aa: CASNPRQGALGGNTIYF

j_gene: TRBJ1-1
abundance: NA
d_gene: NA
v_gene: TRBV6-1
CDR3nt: TGTGCCAGCAGTGATAACGGGGGGGGGAGCACTGAAGCTTTCTTT
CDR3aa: CASSDNGGGSTEAFF

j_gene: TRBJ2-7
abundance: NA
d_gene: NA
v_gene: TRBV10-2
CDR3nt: TGCGCCAGCAGTGATGTAGATCCCTACGAGCAGTACTTC
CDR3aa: CASSDVDPYEQYF

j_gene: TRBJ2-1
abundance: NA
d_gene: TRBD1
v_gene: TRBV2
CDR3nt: TGTGCCAGCAGTAGCCGGACAGGGGGCGGCTACAATGAGCAGTTCTTC
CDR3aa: CASSSRTGGGYNEQFF

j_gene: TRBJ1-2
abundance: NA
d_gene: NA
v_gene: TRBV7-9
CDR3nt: TGTGCCAGCAGCCCCCCAGCTAACTATGGCTACACCTTC
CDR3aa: CASSPPANYGYTF

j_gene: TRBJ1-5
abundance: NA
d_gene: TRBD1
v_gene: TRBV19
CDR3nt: TGTGCCAGTAGCACCACGGGACAGGGGAGGGCTAGCAATCAGCCCCAGCATTTT
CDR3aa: CASSTTGQGRASNQPQHF

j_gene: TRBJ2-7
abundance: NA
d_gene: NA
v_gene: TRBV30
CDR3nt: TGTGCCTGGAGTTCTTACGCAGGGCAGTACTTC
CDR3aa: CAWSSYAGQYF

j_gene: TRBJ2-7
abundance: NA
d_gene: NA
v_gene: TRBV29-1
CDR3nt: TGCAGCGCTCGGGACACCCCGAGGAACGAGCAGTACTTC
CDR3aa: CSARDTPRNEQYF

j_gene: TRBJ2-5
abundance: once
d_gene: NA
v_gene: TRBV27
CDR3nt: TGTGCCAGCAGTAAGACAGGCCCCTACCAAGAGACCCAGTACTTC
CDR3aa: CASSKTGPYQETQYF

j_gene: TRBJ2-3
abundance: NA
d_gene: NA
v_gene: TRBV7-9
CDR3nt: TGTGCCAGCAGCTTAGCCTCAACTAGCACAGATACGCAGTATTTT
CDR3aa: CASSLASTSTDTQYF

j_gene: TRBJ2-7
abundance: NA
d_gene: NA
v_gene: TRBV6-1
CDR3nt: TGTGCCAGCAGTGAAATGCTAGTCGTCGAGCAGTACTTC
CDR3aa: CASSEMLVVEQYF

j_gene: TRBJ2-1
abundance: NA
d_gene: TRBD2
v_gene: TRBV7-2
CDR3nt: TGTGCCAGCAGCCGGAGCGGGAGAAGGTACAATGAGCAGTTCTTC
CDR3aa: CASSRSGRRYNEQFF

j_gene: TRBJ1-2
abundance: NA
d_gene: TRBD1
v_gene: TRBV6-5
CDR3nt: TGTGCCAGCAGACTTGGACAGGGCAATAACTATGGCTACACCTTC
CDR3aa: CASRLGQGNNYGYTF

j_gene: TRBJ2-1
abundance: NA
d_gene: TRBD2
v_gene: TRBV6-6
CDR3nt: TGTGCCAGCAGTTACTCTAGCGGGGGGATCTACAATGAGCAGTTCTTC
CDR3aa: CASSYSSGGIYNEQFF

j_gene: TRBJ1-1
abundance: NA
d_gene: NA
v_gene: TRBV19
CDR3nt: TGTGCCAGTAGTACCCAAATGGGGGGTCTGAACACTGAAGCTTTCTTT
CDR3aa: CASSTQMGGLNTEAFF

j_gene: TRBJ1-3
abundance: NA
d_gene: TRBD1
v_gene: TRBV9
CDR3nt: TGTGCCAGCAGCGGCCGGGACAGGGGAAAAAACACCATATATTTT
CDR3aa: CASSGRDRGKNTIYF

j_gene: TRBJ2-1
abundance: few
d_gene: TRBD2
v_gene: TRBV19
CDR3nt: TGTGCCAGTAGACTAGCGGGAGGGCCGGGTGAGCAGTTCTTC
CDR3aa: CASRLAGGPGEQFF

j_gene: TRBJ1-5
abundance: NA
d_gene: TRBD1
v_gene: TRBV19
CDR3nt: TGTGCCAGTAGTCACCGACAGGGGTATAGCAATCAGCCCCAGCATTTT
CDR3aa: CASSHRQGYSNQPQHF

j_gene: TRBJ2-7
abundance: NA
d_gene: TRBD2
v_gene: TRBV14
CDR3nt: TGTGCCAGCAGCCAAAGGACTAGCGGGTCCAGCTCCTACGAGCAGTACTTC
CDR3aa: CASSQRTSGSSSYEQYF

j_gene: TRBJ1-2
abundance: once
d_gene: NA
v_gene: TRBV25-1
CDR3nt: TGTGCCAGCGACTCGGGAGGGGGCTACACCTTC
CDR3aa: CASDSGGGYTF

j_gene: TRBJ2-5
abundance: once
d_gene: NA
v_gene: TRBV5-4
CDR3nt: TGTGCCGGCAGCTCCGGGGACTCCCGGCCGGGGACCCAGTACTTC
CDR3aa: CAGSSGDSRPGTQYF

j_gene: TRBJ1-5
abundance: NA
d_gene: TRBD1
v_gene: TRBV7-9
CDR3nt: TGTGCCAGCAGCTCCAGAGGACAGGGAAGTCAGCCCCAGCATTTT
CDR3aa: CASSSRGQGSQPQHF

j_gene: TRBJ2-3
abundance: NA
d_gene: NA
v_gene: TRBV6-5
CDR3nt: TGTGCCAGCAGTTTGAGGCAGCCCACAGATACGCAGTATTTT
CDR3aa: CASSLRQPTDTQYF

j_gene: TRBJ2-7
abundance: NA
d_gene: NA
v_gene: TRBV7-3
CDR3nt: TGTGCCAGCAGCTTAGAGCCATTAACCTACGAGCAGTACTTC
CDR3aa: CASSLEPLTYEQYF

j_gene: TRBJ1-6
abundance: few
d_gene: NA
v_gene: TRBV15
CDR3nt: TGTGCCACCAGCAGAGGCACAGGGTTTAGTTCACCCCTCCACTTT
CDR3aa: CATSRGTGFSSPLHF

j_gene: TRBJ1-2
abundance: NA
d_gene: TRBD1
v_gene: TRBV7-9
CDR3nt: TGTGCCAGCAGCTTAATCGACAGGGGGGCTAACTATGGCTACACCTTC
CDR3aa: CASSLIDRGANYGYTF

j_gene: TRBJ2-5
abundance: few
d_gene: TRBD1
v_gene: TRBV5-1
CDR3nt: TGCGCCAGCAGCGTACAGGGGACGGGAGAGACCCAGTACTTC
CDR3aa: CASSVQGTGETQYF

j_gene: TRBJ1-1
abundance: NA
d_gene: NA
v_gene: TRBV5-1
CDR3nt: TGCGCCAGCAGCTTGGCCCCGGGGGACTACACTGAAGCTTTCTTT
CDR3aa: CASSLAPGDYTEAFF

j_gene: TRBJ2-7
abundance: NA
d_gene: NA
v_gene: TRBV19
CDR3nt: TGTGCCAGTAGTATAGCGGGAGAGCACTCCGCTCGGTTTTTCGAGCAGTACTTC
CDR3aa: CASSIAGEHSARFFEQYF

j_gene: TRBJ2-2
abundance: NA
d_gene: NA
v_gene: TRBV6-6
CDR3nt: TGTGCCAGCAGTTATAGCGGAACCGGGGAGCTGTTTTTT
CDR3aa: CASSYSGTGELFF

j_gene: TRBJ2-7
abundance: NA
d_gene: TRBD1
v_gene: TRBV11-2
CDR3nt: TGTGCCAGCAGCTTAGGACAGGGCGGCCCCTACGAGCAGTACTTC
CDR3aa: CASSLGQGGPYEQYF

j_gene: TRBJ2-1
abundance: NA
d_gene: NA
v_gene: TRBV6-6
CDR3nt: TGTGCCAGCAGTTACTCAGTATTAGCATACAATGAGCAGTTCTTC
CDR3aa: CASSYSVLAYNEQFF

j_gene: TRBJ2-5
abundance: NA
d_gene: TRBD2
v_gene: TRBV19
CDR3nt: TGTGCCAGTAGCAACAAGATAGCGGGAGGGTGGGAGACCCAGTACTTC
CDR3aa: CASSNKIAGGWETQYF

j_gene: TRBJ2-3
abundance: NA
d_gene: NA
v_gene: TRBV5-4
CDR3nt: TGTGCCAGCAGCTCTCCGGGCCCTGGGGGGGATACGCAGTATTTT
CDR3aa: CASSSPGPGGDTQYF

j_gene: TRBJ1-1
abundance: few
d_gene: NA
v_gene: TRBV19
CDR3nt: TGTGCCAGTAGTCAAGACAGCCAGGAAGCTTTCTTT
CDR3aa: CASSQDSQEAFF

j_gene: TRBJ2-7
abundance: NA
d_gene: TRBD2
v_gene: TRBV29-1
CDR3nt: TGCAGCGCCGGACTAGCGGGGGCTTACGAGCAGTACTTC
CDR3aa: CSAGLAGAYEQYF

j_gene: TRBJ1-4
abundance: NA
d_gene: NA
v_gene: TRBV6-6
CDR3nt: TGTGCCAGCAGTTCCCTACCCGGGAATGAAAAACTGTTTTTT
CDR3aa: CASSSLPGNEKLFF

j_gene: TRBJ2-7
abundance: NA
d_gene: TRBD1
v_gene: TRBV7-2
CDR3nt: TGTGCCAGCAGCCAGGTCGGACAGGCGAGAGAGCAGTACTTC
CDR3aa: CASSQVGQAREQYF

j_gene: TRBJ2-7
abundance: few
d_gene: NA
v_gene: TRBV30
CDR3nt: TGTGCCTGGGCTCGTCTTACTACCTCCTACGAGCAGTACTTC
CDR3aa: CAWARLTTSYEQYF